The 2 T cell receptor beta chains presented below share a single source sample, sequenced in a study of cytomegalovirus exposure and HLA in healthy donors. PCR primers comprised 60 Vbeta and 13 Jbeta primers. Repertoires were generated with immunoSEQ multiplex PCR, while TCRdb's copy carries only in-frame clones and drops some. Here the sample spans some 220,000 clones, around 89% being singletons. Sequencing input: PBMCs. All receptors come from a woman younger than 35 in good health and CMV-seronegative.

This chain links TRBV5-1 with TRBJ1-2; D perhaps matches TRBD1 (6 bases). This CDR3 spans 15 amino acids. The germline gives CDR1 SGHRS, CDR2 YFSETQ. V lost 0 bases to trimming and J lost 4 bases, with 13 bases between them. The CDR3 DNA reads as TGCGCCAGCAGCTTGGACCGGGGGGGCGTCTATGGCTACACCTTC. It translates to CASSLDRGGVYGYTF. The full variable domain, rest sourced from reference TRBV5-1 and TRBJ1-2, is KAGVTQTPRYLIKTRGQQVTLSCSPISGHRSVSWYQQTPGQGLQFLFEYFSETQRNKGNFPGRFSGRQFSNSRSEMNVSTLELGDSALYLCASSLDRGGVYGYTFGSGTRLTVV.

The chain recombines TRBV5-4 with TRBJ2-1, with 7 bases lining up with TRBD2. The germline gives CDR1 SGHNT, CDR2 YYREEE (reference sequence). V lost 4 bases and J lost 4; bases outside the gene matches: 8. The CDR3 loop spans 15 amino acids. The CDR3 nucleotides are TGTGCCAGCAGCCGAGAGACTAGCAGTTACAATGAGCAGTTCTTC. Translated: CASSRETSSYNEQFF.